This T cell receptor beta chain is drawn from a study of response to subunit inactivated influenza vaccine. Study-wide points: With each seasonal influenza vaccination, the authors suggested, few new T cells are recruited.

TCRdb reprocessed the RT-PCR reads via MiXCR and lists one record per CDR3 protein. The sample carries around 750,000 distinct CDR3 sequences, 21% recorded once. This clonotype was counted ten times or more. Its antigen remains unidentified. Germline V gene sequence: CDR1 SGHVS, CDR2 FNYEAQ. This CDR3 is built from 14 residues. J was trimmed by 3 bases and V by 3 bases; bases with no gene match: 3. The TCR was taken from a man aged 50 to 59 who received an inactivated influenza vaccine. J is TRBJ2-7 and V is TRBV7-6; 9 nucleotides agree with TRBD1. This specimen was PBMCs from blood, taken approximately 5 days after vaccination. In DNA form, the CDR3 reads TGTGCCAGCAGCTTGTCGGGACAGGGCTACGAGCAGTACTTC. Its protein is CASSLSGQGYEQYF.